This entry lists 13 T cell receptor beta chains sequenced from one sample in a study of beta chain features in type 1 diabetes (dated 2018 in TCRdb). Broad study findings and their caveats: A moderate but significant shortening of TCRB CDR3 length was observed in type 1 diabetes patients in all four CD4+ subsets.

Preparation of the library involved the immunoSEQ multiplex PCR assay. The entire isolated RNA was reverse transcribed using the High Capacity cDNA Reverse Transcription Kit, and thus expressed TCRB transcripts were sequenced. Imported from immuneACCESS, the table was reduced by TCRdb to in-frame sequences with V and J called. These copies leave out some clones; in studies compared against another copy, an unresolved V gene accounts for under half, and the cause of the remainder is not known. The sample records over 150,000 clones, approximately 7.9% of which are singletons. The ten largest clones represent roughly 0.46% of the sample. These TCRs are of unknown antigen specificity. Sequenced: central memory CD4+ T cells from blood. These receptors came from a man aged 18 to 29 with type 1 diabetes.

The chain couples TRBV7-2 to TRBJ2-2; D perhaps matches TRBD2 (7 bases). The CDR3 is 13 residues long. V was trimmed by 11 bases and J by 6 bases, leaving 16 bases between them. Germline V gene sequence: CDR1 SGHTA, CDR2 FQGNSA. The CDR3 sequence is CASREGVAGELFF. As DNA, the CDR3 is TGTGCCTCAAGGGAGGGGGTCGCCGGGGAGCTGTTTTTT.

This chain joins TRBV19 and TRBJ2-7, with 7 bases matching TRBD2. The CDR3 consists of 15 residues. V lost 3 bases and J lost 2; bases outside the gene matches: 7. CDR1 is LNHDA and CDR2 is SQIVND in the germline V gene (reference sequence). This CDR3 reads CASSMKAGRAYEQYF. CDR3 bases: TGTGCCAGTAGTATGAAGGCAGGGAGGGCCTACGAGCAGTACTTC.

This clone appeared a few times. V gene TRBV2 combines with J gene TRBJ1-2, with TRBD1 matching 9 bases. This CDR3 spans 14 amino acids. After removal of 6 bases from V and 2 bases from J, the junction contained 4 bases not matched to a gene. Germline V gene lookup returns CDR1 SNHLY and CDR2 FYNNEI. The CDR3 is CASSADRGNYGYTF. For the CDR3, the DNA is TGTGCCAGCAGCGCCGACAGGGGGAACTATGGCTACACCTTC.

This clone showed up just a few times. The chain is built from TRBV4-3 and TRBJ2-5; D may be TRBD2 (5 bases). The CDR3 has 15 residues. Germline V gene sequence: CDR1 LGHNA, CDR2 YSLEER. The ends were cut back, 1 base at V and 2 bases at J, with 11 bases in the middle. The CDR3 spells CASSQVGVGQETQYF. Here the CDR3 DNA reads TGCGCCAGCAGCCAAGTCGGGGTAGGGCAAGAGACCCAGTACTTC.

The V call is TRBV29-1, the J call TRBJ1-1; D not certain. This CDR3 spans 15 amino acids. Trimming shortened V by 4 bases and J by 0 bases, and 15 bases separated the two germline ends. CDR1 is SQVTM and CDR2 is ANQGSEA in the germline V gene. CDR3 bases: TGCAGCGTTGTTCTGGGTCGACTCATGAACACTGAAGCTTTCTTT. It translates to CSVVLGRLMNTEAFF.

This clone was counted ten times or more. V usage is TRBV28 and J usage is TRBJ2-2; 7 bases agree with TRBD1. The CDR3 contains 15 residues. Germline-derived CDR1 and CDR2 are MDHEN and SYDVKM. Losses at the gene ends were 6 bases for V and 2 bases for J; bases not matched to a gene: 6. The CDR3 region is CASRPYRGNTGELFF. The CDR3 nucleotides are TGTGCCAGCAGGCCCTACAGGGGAAACACCGGGGAGCTGTTTTTT.

This chain links TRBV7-9 with TRBJ1-4; TRBD1 matches 9 bases. V was clipped by 4 bases and J by 6 bases; unmatched bases: 6. From germline, CDR1 is SEHNR and CDR2 FQNEAQ (reference sequence). The CDR3 runs to 15 residues. The CDR3 here is CASSSGQGLDEKLFF. The CDR3 bases are TGTGCCAGCAGCTCGGGACAGGGCCTGGATGAAAAACTGTTTTTT.

Of note for this clone: The sample carries other DNA sequences with the same CDR3. The chain employs TRBV2 and TRBJ2-3, with D perhaps matching TRBD2 (5 bases). Looked up from germline, CDR1 is SNHLY and CDR2 is FYNNEI. The CDR3 is made up of 14 amino acids. Trimming cost V 2 bases and J 4 bases, with 10 bases left between them. The CDR3 is CASSETGVADTQYF. The CDR3 nucleotides read TGTGCCAGCAGTGAAACCGGGGTTGCAGATACGCAGTATTTT.

This clone was counted between two and nine times. The chain uses TRBV7-2 and TRBJ2-3; a possible D gene is TRBD2 (6 bases). Germline CDR1 and CDR2: SGHTA and FQGNSA. Trimming cost V 3 bases and J 5 bases, with 15 bases left between them. The CDR3 extends over 15 amino acids. CDR3: CASSFQPGRGDTQYF. CDR3 nucleotide sequence: TGTGCCAGCAGCTTCCAGCCCGGGCGGGGAGATACGCAGTATTTT. Variable domain in full (rest from reference TRBV7-2 and TRBJ2-3): GAGVSQSPSNKVTEKGKDVELRCDPISGHTALYWYRQSLGQGLEFLIYFQGNSAPDKSGLPSDRFSAERTGGSVSTLTIQRTQQEDSAVYLCASSFQPGRGDTQYFGPGTRLTVL.

The gene calls are TRBV6-5 and TRBJ1-2; 7 bases agree with TRBD1. V was clipped by 7 bases and J by 0 bases; unmatched bases: 8. This CDR3 contains 15 residues. Germline V gene data show CDR1 as MNHEY and CDR2 as SVGAGI. The CDR3 reads CASTQSGTANYGYTF. The DNA of the CDR3 is TGTGCCAGCACCCAATCCGGGACAGCTAACTATGGCTACACCTTC.

The CDR3 DNA reads TGTGCCAGCAGCTCGGGACTCTTTAAAGGGACCCAGTACTTC. Translated: CASSSGLFKGTQYF. The V call is TRBV11-2, the J call TRBJ2-5; D is possibly TRBD2 (6 bases). Trimming took off 4 bases at V and 7 bases at J, with 16 bases between the two ends. The CDR3 is 14 residues long. Germline V gives CDR1 SGHAT, CDR2 FQNNGV. Looking up the rest from reference TRBV11-2 and TRBJ2-5 gives the full variable domain: EAGVAQSPRYKIIEKRQSVAFWCNPISGHATLYWYQQILGQGPKLLIQFQNNGVVDDSQLPKDRFSAERLKGVDSTLKIQPAKLEDSAVYLCASSSGLFKGTQYFGPGTRLLVL.

This clone has only a few counts. The rearrangement uses TRBV28 and TRBJ1-4; a weak D match, TRBD1 (6 bases). V was pared by 2 bases and J by 6 bases, with 10 bases between. CDR1 is MDHEN and CDR2 is SYDVKM in the germline V gene. This CDR3 has 14 amino acids. The CDR3 sequence is CASSLQGPDEKLFF. DNA of the CDR3: TGTGCCAGCAGTTTACAGGGGCCGGATGAAAAACTGTTTTTT.

V and J are TRBV7-2 and TRBJ2-1; possible D gene TRBD1, 6 bases. The CDR3 has 15 residues. Germline CDR1 and CDR2: SGHTA and FQGNSA. The V and J ends lost 3 bases and 5 bases respectively, with 14 bases between them. Here the CDR3 DNA reads TGTGCCAGCAGCTTGTTCCAGGGGTTAGACAATGAGCAGTTCTTC. This translates into CASSLFQGLDNEQFF.